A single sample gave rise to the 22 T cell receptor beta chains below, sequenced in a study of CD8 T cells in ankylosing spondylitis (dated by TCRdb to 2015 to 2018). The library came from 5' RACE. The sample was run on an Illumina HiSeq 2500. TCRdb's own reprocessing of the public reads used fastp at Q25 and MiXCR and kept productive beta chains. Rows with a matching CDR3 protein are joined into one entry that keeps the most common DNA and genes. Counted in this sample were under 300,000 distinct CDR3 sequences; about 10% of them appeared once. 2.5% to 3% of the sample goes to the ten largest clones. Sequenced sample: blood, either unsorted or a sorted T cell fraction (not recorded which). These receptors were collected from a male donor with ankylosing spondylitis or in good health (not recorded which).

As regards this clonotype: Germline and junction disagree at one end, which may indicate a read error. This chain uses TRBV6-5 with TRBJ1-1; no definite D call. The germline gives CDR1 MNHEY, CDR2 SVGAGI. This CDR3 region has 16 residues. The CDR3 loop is CASIYQVDVRNTEAFF. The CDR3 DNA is TGTGCCAGCATTTACCAGGTTGACGTGCGGAACACTGAAGCTTTCTTT.

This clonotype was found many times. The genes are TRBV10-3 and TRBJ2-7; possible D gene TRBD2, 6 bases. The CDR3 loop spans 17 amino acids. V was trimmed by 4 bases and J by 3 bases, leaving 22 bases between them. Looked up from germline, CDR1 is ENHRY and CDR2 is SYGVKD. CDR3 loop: CAISASGGSLQNYEQYF. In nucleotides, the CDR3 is TGTGCCATCAGTGCCTCCGGAGGGAGTTTGCAGAACTACGAGCAGTACTTC.

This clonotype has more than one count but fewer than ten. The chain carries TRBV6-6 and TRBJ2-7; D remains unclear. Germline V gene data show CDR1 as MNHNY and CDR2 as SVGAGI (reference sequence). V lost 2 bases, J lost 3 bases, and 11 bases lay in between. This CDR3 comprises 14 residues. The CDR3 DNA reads TGTGCCAGCAGTTACCATAGGGAAAGCTACGAGCAGTACTTC. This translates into CASSYHRESYEQYF.

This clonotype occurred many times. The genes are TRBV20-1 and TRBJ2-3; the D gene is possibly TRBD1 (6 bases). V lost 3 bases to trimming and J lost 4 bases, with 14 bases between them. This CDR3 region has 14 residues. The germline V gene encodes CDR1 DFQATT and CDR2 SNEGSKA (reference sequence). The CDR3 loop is CSASEGVVPDTQYF. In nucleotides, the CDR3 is TGCAGTGCTAGCGAGGGGGTGGTTCCAGATACGCAGTATTTT.

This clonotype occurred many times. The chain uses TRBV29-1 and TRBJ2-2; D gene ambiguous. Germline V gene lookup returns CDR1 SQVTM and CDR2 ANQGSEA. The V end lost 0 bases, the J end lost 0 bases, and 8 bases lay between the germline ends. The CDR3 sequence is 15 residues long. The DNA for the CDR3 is TGCAGCGTTGAAGATTCATACCCGAACACCGGGGAGCTGTTTTTT. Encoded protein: CSVEDSYPNTGELFF.

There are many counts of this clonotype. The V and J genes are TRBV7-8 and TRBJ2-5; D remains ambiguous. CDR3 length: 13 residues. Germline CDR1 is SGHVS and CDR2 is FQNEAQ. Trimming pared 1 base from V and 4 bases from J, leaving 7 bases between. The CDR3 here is CASSLVPGETQYF. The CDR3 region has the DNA TGTGCCAGCAGCTTAGTTCCCGGAGAGACCCAGTACTTC.

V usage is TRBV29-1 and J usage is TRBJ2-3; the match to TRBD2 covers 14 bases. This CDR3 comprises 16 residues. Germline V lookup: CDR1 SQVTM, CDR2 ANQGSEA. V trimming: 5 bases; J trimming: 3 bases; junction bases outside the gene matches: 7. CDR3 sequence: CSVRGGTSGSTDTQYF. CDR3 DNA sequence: TGCAGCGTTAGGGGGGGGACTAGCGGGAGTACAGATACGCAGTATTTT.

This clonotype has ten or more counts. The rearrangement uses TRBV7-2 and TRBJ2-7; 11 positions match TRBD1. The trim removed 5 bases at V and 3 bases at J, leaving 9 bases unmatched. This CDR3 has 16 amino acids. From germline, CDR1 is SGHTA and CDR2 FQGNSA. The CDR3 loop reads CASSAGQGVDFYEQYF. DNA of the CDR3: TGTGCCAGCAGCGCGGGACAGGGGGTTGATTTCTACGAGCAGTACTTC.

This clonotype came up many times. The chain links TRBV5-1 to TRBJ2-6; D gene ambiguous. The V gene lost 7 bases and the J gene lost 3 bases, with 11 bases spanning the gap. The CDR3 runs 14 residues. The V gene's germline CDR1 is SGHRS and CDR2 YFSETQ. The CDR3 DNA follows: TGCGCCAGCGAGTACGAGTATGGGGCCAACGTCCTGACTTTC. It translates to CASEYEYGANVLTF.

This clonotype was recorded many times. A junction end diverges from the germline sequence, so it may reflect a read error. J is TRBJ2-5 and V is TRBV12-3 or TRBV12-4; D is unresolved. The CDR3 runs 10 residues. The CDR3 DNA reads TGTGCCAGCAGTTCAGAGGCCCAGTACTTC. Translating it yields CASSSEAQYF.

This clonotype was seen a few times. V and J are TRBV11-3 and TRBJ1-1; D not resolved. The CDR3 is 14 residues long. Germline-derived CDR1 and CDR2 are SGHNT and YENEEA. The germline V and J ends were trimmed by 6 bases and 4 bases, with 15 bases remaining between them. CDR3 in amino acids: CASSPSRAVTEAFF. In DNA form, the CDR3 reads TGTGCCAGCAGTCCCTCCCGAGCGGTCACTGAAGCTTTCTTT. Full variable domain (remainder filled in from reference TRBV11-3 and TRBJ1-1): EAGVVQSPRYKIIEKKQPVAFWCNPISGHNTLYWYLQNLGQGPELLIRYENEEAVDDSQLPKDRFSAERLKGVDSTLKIQPAELGDSAVYLCASSPSRAVTEAFFGQGTRLTVV.

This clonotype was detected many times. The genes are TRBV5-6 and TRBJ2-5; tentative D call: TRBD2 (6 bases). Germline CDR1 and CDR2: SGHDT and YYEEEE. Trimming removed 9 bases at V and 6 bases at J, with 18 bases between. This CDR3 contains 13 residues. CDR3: CATRVRGRKTQYF. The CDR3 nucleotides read TGTGCCACCCGAGTCCGGGGGAGAAAGACCCAGTACTTC.

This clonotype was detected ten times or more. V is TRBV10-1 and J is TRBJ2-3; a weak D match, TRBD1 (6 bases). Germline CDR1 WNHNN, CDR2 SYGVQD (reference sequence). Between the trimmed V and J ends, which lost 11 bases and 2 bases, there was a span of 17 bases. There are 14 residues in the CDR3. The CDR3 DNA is TGCGCCGGACCCGGACAGCCTTTCACAGATACGCAGTATTTT. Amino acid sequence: CAGPGQPFTDTQYF.

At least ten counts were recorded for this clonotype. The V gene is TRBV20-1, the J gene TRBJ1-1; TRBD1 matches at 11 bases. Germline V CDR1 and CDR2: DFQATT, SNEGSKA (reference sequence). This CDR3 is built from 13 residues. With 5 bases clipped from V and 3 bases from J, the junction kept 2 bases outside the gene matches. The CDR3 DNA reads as TGCAGTGCTGGACAGGGGGCGCACACTGAAGCTTTCTTT. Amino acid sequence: CSAGQGAHTEAFF.

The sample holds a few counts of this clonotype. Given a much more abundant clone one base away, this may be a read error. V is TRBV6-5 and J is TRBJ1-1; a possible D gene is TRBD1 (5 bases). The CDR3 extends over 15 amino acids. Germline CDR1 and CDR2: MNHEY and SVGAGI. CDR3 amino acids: CASSYITQGYTKAFF. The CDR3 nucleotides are TGTGCCAGCAGTTATATCACGCAGGGTTACACTAAAGCTTTCTTT.

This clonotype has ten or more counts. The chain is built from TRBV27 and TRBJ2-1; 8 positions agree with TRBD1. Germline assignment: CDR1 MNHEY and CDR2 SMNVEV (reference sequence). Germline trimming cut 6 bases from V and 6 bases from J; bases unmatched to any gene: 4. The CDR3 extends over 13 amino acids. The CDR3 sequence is CASRRTGPNEQFF. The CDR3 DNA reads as TGTGCCAGCAGGCGGACAGGGCCCAATGAGCAGTTCTTC.

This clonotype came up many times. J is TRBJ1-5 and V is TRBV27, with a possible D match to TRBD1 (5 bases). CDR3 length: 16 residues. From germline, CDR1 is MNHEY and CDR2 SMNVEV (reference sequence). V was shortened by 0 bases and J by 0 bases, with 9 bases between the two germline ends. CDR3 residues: CASSLSGGSSNQPQHF. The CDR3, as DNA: TGTGCCAGCAGTTTATCGGGGGGGAGTAGCAATCAGCCCCAGCATTTT.

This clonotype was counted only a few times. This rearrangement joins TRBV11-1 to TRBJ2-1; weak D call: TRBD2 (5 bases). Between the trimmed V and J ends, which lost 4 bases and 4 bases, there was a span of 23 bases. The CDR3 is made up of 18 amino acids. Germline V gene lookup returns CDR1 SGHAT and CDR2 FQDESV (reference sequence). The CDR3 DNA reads TGTGCCAGCAGCTCCGCCCCGGGGTCAAACCCCACATACAATGAGCAGTTCTTC. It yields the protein CASSSAPGSNPTYNEQFF.

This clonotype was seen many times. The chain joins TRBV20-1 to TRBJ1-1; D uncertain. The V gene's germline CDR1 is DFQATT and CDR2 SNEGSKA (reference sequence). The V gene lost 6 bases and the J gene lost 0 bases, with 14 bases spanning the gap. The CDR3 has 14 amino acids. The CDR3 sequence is CSAPTLEVNTEAFF. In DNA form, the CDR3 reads TGCAGTGCCCCGACGCTCGAGGTGAACACTGAAGCTTTCTTT.

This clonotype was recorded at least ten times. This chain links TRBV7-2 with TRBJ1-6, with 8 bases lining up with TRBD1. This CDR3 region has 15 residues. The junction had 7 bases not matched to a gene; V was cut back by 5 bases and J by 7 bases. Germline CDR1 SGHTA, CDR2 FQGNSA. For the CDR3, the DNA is TGTGCCAGCAGCGAACGGACAGGGAAGAATTCACCCCTCCACTTT. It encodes CASSERTGKNSPLHF.

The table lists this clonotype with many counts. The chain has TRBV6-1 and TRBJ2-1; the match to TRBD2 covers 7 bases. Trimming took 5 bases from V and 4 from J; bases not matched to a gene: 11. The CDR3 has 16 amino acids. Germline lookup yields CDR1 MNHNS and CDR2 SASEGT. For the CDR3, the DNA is TGTGCCAGCAGTACCGTGACTAGCCGGGGGTACAATGAGCAGTTCTTC. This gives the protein CASSTVTSRGYNEQFF.

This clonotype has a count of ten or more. CDR3: CASSLDSAGNTIYF. CDR3 sequence (DNA): TGCGCCAGCAGCCTTGACAGCGCCGGAAACACCATATATTTT. V gene TRBV5-1 combines with J gene TRBJ1-3; weak D call: TRBD1 (5 bases). Trimming pared 4 bases from V and 4 bases from J, leaving 12 bases between. Germline V CDR1 and CDR2: SGHRS, YFSETQ. This CDR3 region has 14 residues.